The present TCR beta chain was sequenced within a study of T cell repertoires in cytomegalovirus infection. At the level of the study: Public signatures in TCR beta pointed to CMV infection and matching HLA type. Broader study findings: Of the TCR beta families, the public ones yielded a cumulative frequency that identified carriers of CMV plus the relevant HLA. The ex vivo response was dominated by HLA-C-restricted CMV-specific TCR beta clonotypes.

The J segment lost 6 bases and the V segment lost 8 bases, leaving 11 bases of the junction unmatched. This CDR3 comprises 15 residues. One entry per CDR3 protein results from TCRdb running MiXCR on the reads. Of around 450,000 distinct CDR3 sequences in the sample, roughly 30% were seen once. In this sample, this clonotype turned up a few times. The antigen remains unidentified. The clonotype comes from a human donor in good health (CMV status not recorded). Some clones in this sample may be carry-over from other donors' samples. This chain uses TRBV12-3 or TRBV12-4 with TRBJ2-3; 10 nucleotides line up with TRBD2. The sample was PBMCs. CDR3 amino acids: CASGKAGGAGDTQYF. In nucleotides, the CDR3 is TGTGCCAGCGGGAAAGCGGGGGGGGCGGGTGATACGCAGTATTTT.